Described below is a single T cell receptor beta chain sequence and its context. This clonotype was picked up many times. Its target antigen remains unknown. The sample holds no much larger clone one base away, and base qualities are not on file. In light of the paper, this sample's time point label describes: pre-pandemic baseline sample and day 111 after first positive SARS-CoV-2 test. This record comes from a study of kidney transplant recipient with SARS-CoV-2 infection (dated by TCRdb to the early 2020s). Sequencing was performed on an Illumina MiSeq. The peripheral T cell repertoire was profiled for human TCRbeta genes. On the study's bioinformatics: To account for variability over time, differences in clonotype abundance were tested using beta-binomial modelling. Expanded clonotypes were screened against the ImmuneCODE reference database of SARS-CoV-2-associated TCRs and mapped to viral genome regions. Additional analyses of the repertoire looked at TRBV gene usage, CDR3 length, CDR3 amino acid overlap between time points, clonotype abundance distributions and Jaccard similarity. TCRdb's own reprocessing of the public reads used fastp at Q25 and MiXCR and kept productive beta chains. Every distinct CDR3 protein forms one entry, paired with its most common genes and DNA. The V and J calls here are based on TCRdb, not the publication. The sample contains about 250,000 distinct CDR3 sequences, about 30% of them found a single time. The top ten clonotypes cover nearly 7.5% of the sample.

The sequence was collected from a male patient aged 25-45 years who had COVID-19 and was a kidney transplant recipient. After a transplant, the donor of the graft may account for some T cells. Sequenced material: a blood sample, taken at baseline and around day 110 from a kidney transplant recipient.

The CDR3 reads CASSLQGELETEAFF. The sequenced DNA: TGCGCCAGCAGCTTACAGGGGGAGTTGGAAACTGAAGCTTTCTTT. The V gene is TRBV5-1 and the J gene is TRBJ1-1; TRBD1 agrees with 8 junctional bases. The germline V end is reduced by 2 bases and the J end by 5 bases; junction bases left unmatched: 8. The CDR3 goes from the cysteine to the phenylalanine over 15 residues. The CDR3 DNA has 45 bases and is translated from base 1. The germline V gene yields SGHRS for CDR1 and YFSETQ for CDR2.